These 5 T cell receptor beta chains originate from one sample sequenced in a study of blood T cell repertoires in COVID-19. The method was immunoSEQ multiplex PCR; TCRdb's version includes in-frame clones alone and lacks a portion of them. Here the sample spans 250,000 to 400,000 clones, 70% to 90% being singletons. The sequenced sample consisted of peripheral blood. These receptors all come from a woman aged 25 to 39 with COVID-19, enrolled during active disease.

DNA for the CDR3: TGCGCCAGCAGCTCCCGGACTAGCGGCACACCCCGGGAGACCCAGTACTTC. It yields the protein CASSSRTSGTPRETQYF. The chain employs TRBV5-1 and TRBJ2-5; 10 bases are shared with TRBD2. V gave up 3 bases and J gave up 5 bases; unmatched junction bases: 13. Germline CDR1 and CDR2: SGHRS and YFSETQ. The CDR3 runs to 17 residues.

The rearrangement joins TRBV27 to TRBJ1-2, with 8 positions matching TRBD1. Germline V CDR1 and CDR2: MNHEY, SMNVEV (reference sequence). The CDR3 has 14 residues. V shed 5 bases, J shed 7 bases, and the junction held 9 bases outside the gene matches. The CDR3 sequence is CASSPGQGIFGYTF. CDR3 DNA: TGTGCCAGCAGTCCCGGACAGGGAATATTTGGCTACACCTTC.

Here the CDR3 DNA reads TGTGCCAGCAGTGGGACAGCAGCAGATCAGCCCCAGCATTTT. Residues: CASSGTAADQPQHF. V and J are TRBV6-2 or TRBV6-3 and TRBJ1-5; 7 bases fit TRBD1. The CDR3 contains 14 residues. Germline V lookup: CDR1 MNHEY, CDR2 SVGEGT. V lost 5 bases, J lost 5 bases, and 6 bases stayed unmatched.

In this sample, this clone turned up once. The identical CDR3 is also encoded by other nucleotide sequences in the sample. This chain's CDR3 is CASSLFAGNGYTF. In DNA form, the CDR3 reads TGTGCCAGCAGCTTATTCGCAGGGAACGGCTACACCTTC. The rearrangement uses TRBV7-2 and TRBJ1-2, with a possible D match to TRBD1 (5 bases). Trimming left V 2 bases short and J 8 bases short, with 12 bases between. Germline values: CDR1 SGHTA, CDR2 FQGNSA. This CDR3 contains 13 residues.

This sequence joins TRBV4-2 and TRBJ2-5; no clear D gene. Germline V lookup: CDR1 LGHNA, CDR2 YNFKEQ. V was cut by 1 base and J by 9 bases, with 15 bases left in between. This CDR3 is built from 14 residues. CDR3 loop: CASSQVVTTVPQYF. CDR3 DNA sequence: TGTGCCAGCAGCCAAGTCGTCACTACCGTTCCCCAGTACTTC.